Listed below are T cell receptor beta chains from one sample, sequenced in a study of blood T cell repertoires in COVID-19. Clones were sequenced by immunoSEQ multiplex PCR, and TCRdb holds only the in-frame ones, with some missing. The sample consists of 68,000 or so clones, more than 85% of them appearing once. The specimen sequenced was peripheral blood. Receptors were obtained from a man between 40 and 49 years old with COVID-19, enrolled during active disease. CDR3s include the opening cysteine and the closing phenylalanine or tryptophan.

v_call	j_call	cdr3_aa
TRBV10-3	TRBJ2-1	CAISMNERGGSEQFF
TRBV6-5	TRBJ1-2	CASSYPGQGAQGYTF
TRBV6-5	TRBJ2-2	CASSTTTGEELFF
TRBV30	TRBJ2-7	CAWSVPSGGMYEQYF
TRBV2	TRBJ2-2	CASSGQGKTGELFF
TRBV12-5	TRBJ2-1	CASGSSPQGLVYNEQFF
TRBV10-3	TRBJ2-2	CATTGDRETGELFF
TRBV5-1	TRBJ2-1	CASSPGVLSSSYNEQFF
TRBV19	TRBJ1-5	CASSITWRSSDQPQHF
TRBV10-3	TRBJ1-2	CAIRWDRVTPGYGYTF
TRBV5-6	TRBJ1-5	CASSSRESQPQHF
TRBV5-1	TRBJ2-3	CASSFSRKSATDTQYF
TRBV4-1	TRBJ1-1	CASSQEGRSKVYTEAFF
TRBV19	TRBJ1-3	CASSDGDSLNGNTIYF
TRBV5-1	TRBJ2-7	CASSLDGTGSNEQYF